The entry that follows covers one T cell receptor (beta chain) sequence. The data stem from a study of blood T cell repertoires in COVID-19. About the study: Nucleic acid was either cDNA or gDNA, and it came from T cells, B-cell-depleted T cells, or PBMCs.

Profiling relied on immunoSEQ multiplex PCR, and the TCRdb table lists in-frame clones only, not all of them. The table lists roughly 280,000 clones, 70% to 90% of them singletons. Sequencing used peripheral blood. The receptor's source is a woman aged 65 to 85 with acute or convalescent COVID-19.

CDR3 nucleotides: TGCAGTGCTAGTTCTCCCCACGGGACAGGGGGGTGGAACACTGAAGCTTTCTTT. It encodes CSASSPHGTGGWNTEAFF. The V and J genes are TRBV20-1 and TRBJ1-1, with 11 nucleotides matching TRBD1. The CDR3 runs to 18 residues. V shed 3 bases, J shed 1 base, and the junction held 13 bases outside the gene matches. The germline CDR1 and CDR2 sequences are DFQATT and SNEGSKA (reference sequence).